These 22 T cell receptor beta chains originate from one sample sequenced in a study of blood T cell repertoires in COVID-19. Method: immunoSEQ multiplex PCR; TCRdb's copy keeps in-frame clones and lacks some. The sample lists about 180,000 clones, over 75% seen once, with more than 3% in the top ten. The source material was peripheral blood. The receptor set was obtained from a man aged 60-69 years with acute or convalescent COVID-19.

The chain employs TRBV5-4 and TRBJ2-6; a weak D match, TRBD1 (6 bases). V gave up 0 bases and J gave up 3 bases, with 7 bases separating them. The germline V gene encodes CDR1 SGHNT and CDR2 YYREEE (reference sequence). The CDR3 spans 15 residues. Written as DNA, the CDR3 is TGTGCCAGCAGCTTGGCAGGGGTTGGGGCCAACGTCCTGACTTTC. Translated, it gives CASSLAGVGANVLTF.

The chain employs TRBV28 and TRBJ2-4; 9 nucleotides match TRBD1. Per germline, CDR1 MDHEN and CDR2 SYDVKM. The CDR3 covers 15 residues. With V trimmed by 3 bases and J by 6 bases, 6 bases remained unmatched. CDR3 protein: CASSFPGQGGNIQYF. CDR3 in DNA: TGTGCCAGCAGTTTTCCGGGACAGGGCGGAAACATTCAGTACTTC.

CDR3 nucleotide sequence: TGTGCCAGCAGCTTAGGGACAGGGGGCCGGACTGAAGCTTTCTTT. Translated, it gives CASSLGTGGRTEAFF. V usage is TRBV13 and J usage is TRBJ1-1; 10 bases map to TRBD1. Trimming at V came to 0 bases and at J to 5 bases, leaving 3 bases not matched to a gene. Germline V gene data show CDR1 as PRHDT and CDR2 as FYEKMQ (reference sequence). The CDR3 is 15 residues long.

The V gene is TRBV25-1, the J gene TRBJ2-6, with 8 bases matching TRBD1. With V trimmed by 8 bases and J by 0 bases, 12 bases remained unmatched. The V gene's germline CDR1 is MGHDK and CDR2 SYGVNS. CDR3 length: 18 amino acids. The CDR3 protein is CASSNSGTGFSGANVLTF. The DNA for the CDR3 is TGTGCCAGCTCAAACTCCGGGACAGGATTCTCTGGGGCCAACGTCCTGACTTTC.

This chain connects TRBV19 to TRBJ2-2; 7 bases are a match to TRBD1. CDR1 and CDR2 from the germline V gene are LNHDA and SQIVND (reference sequence). CDR3 length equals 15 residues. Trimming removed 5 bases from V and 1 base from J; junction bases left unmatched: 4. The CDR3 sequence is CASSERTGNTGELFF. The CDR3 bases are TGTGCCAGTAGTGAGAGGACAGGGAACACCGGGGAGCTGTTTTTT. The complete variable domain, with remaining parts taken from reference TRBV19 and TRBJ2-2, reads DGGITQSPKYLFRKEGQNVTLSCEQNLNHDAMYWYRQDPGQGLRLIYYSQIVNDFQKGDIAEGYSVSREKKESFPLTVTSAQKNPTAFYLCASSERTGNTGELFFGEGSRLTVL.

This clone occurred a few times. The chain has TRBV6-5 and TRBJ2-5; 9 bases fit TRBD1. After removal of 7 bases from V and 0 bases from J, the junction contained 6 bases not matched to a gene. The CDR3 spans 15 residues. CDR1 and CDR2 (germline): MNHEY, SVGAGI. The CDR3 region has the DNA TGTGCCAGCAAGGATGACAGGGGGTACCAAGAGACCCAGTACTTC. Its protein product is CASKDDRGYQETQYF.

The chain combines TRBV6-2 or TRBV6-3 with TRBJ2-7; 7 bases align to TRBD2. The J segment lost 5 bases and the V segment lost 1 base, leaving 5 bases of the junction unmatched. The CDR3 has 14 amino acids. The germline V gene has CDR1 MNHEY and CDR2 SVGEGT. DNA for the CDR3: TGTGCCAGCAGTTACTTGCGGGAGACCCACGAGCAGTACTTC. It specifies CASSYLRETHEQYF.

The chain is built from TRBV6-4 and TRBJ1-2; TRBD1 might be the D (6 bases). The length of the CDR3 is 17 residues. The ends were cut back, 0 bases at V and 2 bases at J, with 16 bases in the middle. CDR1 is MRHNA, CDR2 SNTAGT, per germline. The CDR3 reads CASSDSDGGRYNYGYTF. The DNA for the CDR3 is TGTGCCAGCAGTGACTCAGATGGGGGCCGATACAACTATGGCTACACCTTC.

This clone was recorded once. The V call is TRBV7-9, the J call TRBJ1-1; D is ambiguous. This CDR3 is built from 14 residues. V lost 1 base and J 10 bases, leaving 16 bases between the germline ends. Germline V lookup: CDR1 SEHNR, CDR2 FQNEAQ (reference sequence). The DNA of the CDR3 is TGTGCCAGCAGCTTAGGAGTGATCCCTTCAAGAGCTTTCTTT. It translates to CASSLGVIPSRAFF.

The chain joins TRBV4-1 to TRBJ1-4, with no clear D. Per the germline V gene, CDR1 is MGHRA and CDR2 is YSYEKL. V was cut by 4 bases and J by 8 bases, with 8 bases left in between. The CDR3 totals 12 residues. CDR3: CASSLAREKLFF. The DNA for the CDR3 is TGCGCCAGCAGCCTTGCGAGAGAAAAACTGTTTTTT.

This sequence joins TRBV6-5 and TRBJ1-5, with D hard to call. CDR1 and CDR2 from the germline V gene are MNHEY and SVGAGI. There are 13 residues in the CDR3. Trimming removed 4 bases at V and 4 bases at J, with 8 bases between. The CDR3 DNA sequence: TGTGCCAGCAGTTTACAGATTAATCAGCCCCAGCATTTT. This codes for CASSLQINQPQHF.

This clone was seen a few times. The chain recombines TRBV7-8 with TRBJ1-4, with TRBD1 matching over 8 bases. The CDR3 has 18 residues. Germline V CDR1 and CDR2: SGHVS, FQNEAQ. V gave up 5 bases and J gave up 2 bases; unmatched junction bases: 13. CDR3 in amino acids: CASSPRTGPGATNEKLFF. The CDR3 bases are TGTGCCAGCAGCCCGCGGACAGGGCCAGGGGCGACTAATGAAAAACTGTTTTTT.

This clone was observed a single time. The chain joins TRBV19 to TRBJ2-2; 7 nucleotides agree with TRBD2. Trimming took 4 bases from V and 1 from J; bases not matched to a gene: 3. This CDR3 is built from 15 residues. The V gene's germline CDR1 is LNHDA and CDR2 SQIVND (reference sequence). This CDR3 reads CASSTSSGNTGELFF. CDR3 bases: TGTGCCAGTAGTACCTCTAGCGGGAACACCGGGGAGCTGTTTTTT.

The chain uses TRBV2 and TRBJ2-2; possibly TRBD2 for D (5 bases). The V end was cut by 8 bases, the J end by 0 bases, with 13 bases between. The CDR3 length is 15 residues. Germline values: CDR1 SNHLY, CDR2 FYNNEI. CDR3 residues: CASSVEGANTGELFF. CDR3 DNA: TGTGCCAGCTCGGTCGAGGGAGCGAACACCGGGGAGCTGTTTTTT.

This chain connects TRBV7-9 to TRBJ2-3; 13 bases line up with TRBD2. CDR3 length: 17 amino acids. V gave up 4 bases and J gave up 5 bases; unmatched junction bases: 9. Germline V gene data show CDR1 as SEHNR and CDR2 as FQNEAQ (reference sequence). The CDR3 region is CASSYSGLAGLEDTQYF. The CDR3 DNA sequence: TGTGCCAGCAGCTACTCGGGACTAGCGGGATTAGAAGATACGCAGTATTTT.

The genes are TRBV25-1 and TRBJ2-4, with a tentative D call TRBD1 (7 bases). Germline lookup yields CDR1 MGHDK and CDR2 SYGVNS. The V end lost 3 bases, the J end lost 7 bases, and 13 bases lay between the germline ends. The CDR3 is 14 amino acids. CDR3 sequence reads: CASSEEGQMNIQYF. CDR3 bases: TGTGCCAGCAGTGAGGAGGGACAGATGAACATTCAGTACTTC.

The chain links TRBV9 to TRBJ2-7, with TRBD2 as a possible D gene (6 bases). V was shortened by 0 bases and J by 6 bases, with 16 bases between the two germline ends. The CDR3 consists of 15 residues. Germline assignment: CDR1 SGDLS and CDR2 YYNGEE. As DNA, the CDR3 is TGTGCCAGCAGCGTAGGGGGGGAGCCTTTAAGCGAGCAGTACTTC. Amino acids: CASSVGGEPLSEQYF.

The chain links TRBV9 to TRBJ1-1, with 7 bases aligning to TRBD1. This CDR3 is built from 15 residues. The germline gives CDR1 SGDLS, CDR2 YYNGEE. V was clipped by 4 bases and J by 0 bases; unmatched bases: 6. CDR3: CASSPGGLMNTEAFF. CDR3 in DNA: TGTGCCAGCAGCCCAGGGGGGCTAATGAACACTGAAGCTTTCTTT.

The V call is TRBV7-5, the J call TRBJ2-1; the table's D call TRBD2 went unverified against the DNA. TRBV7-5 is given as a pseudogene. The CDR3 has 15 residues. This CDR3 reads CVRSPRPGGPHEQFF. CDR3 nucleotide sequence: TGTGTCAGAAGCCCGAGGCCGGGAGGGCCCCATGAGCAGTTCTTC.

V and J are TRBV2 and TRBJ2-7; perhaps TRBD2 as D (6 bases). The CDR3 has 13 amino acids. Germline V gene lookup returns CDR1 SNHLY and CDR2 FYNNEI. Trimming cost V 6 bases and J 3 bases, with 12 bases left between them. The CDR3 nucleotides are TGTGCCAGCAGACGGGAGAACCTCTACGAGCAGTACTTC. Translation: CASRRENLYEQYF.

This rearrangement joins TRBV28 to TRBJ1-5, with no clear D. Trimming shortened V by 5 bases and J by 0 bases, and 8 bases separated the two germline ends. CDR3 size: 14 residues. Germline CDR1 and CDR2: MDHEN and SYDVKM. The CDR3 spells CASSGEYSNQPQHF. The DNA for the CDR3 is TGTGCCAGCAGTGGGGAGTATAGCAATCAGCCCCAGCATTTT.

The chain combines TRBV7-9 with TRBJ1-1, with D maybe TRBD1 (5 bases). Trimming pared 5 bases from V and 4 bases from J, leaving 11 bases between. Germline values: CDR1 SEHNR, CDR2 FQNEAQ (reference sequence). The CDR3 covers 13 residues. CDR3 sequence reads: CASSPRVGTEAFF. Here the CDR3 DNA reads TGTGCCAGCAGCCCCAGGGTAGGCACTGAAGCTTTCTTT.